The 27 T cell receptor beta chains below all came from one sample that was sequenced in a study of T cell responses to AZD1222 COVID-19 vaccine. Produced via immunoSEQ multiplex PCR; TCRdb's table is partial and in-frame only. The top ten hold more than 13% of the sample, which has tens of thousands of clones, 75% to 85% seen once. Sequenced here: peripheral blood, sampled 28 days after the second AZD1222 dose. The receptors were gathered from an adult who received the AZD1222 COVID-19 vaccine.

A few counts support this clone. The chain carries TRBV4-2 and TRBJ2-7, with D tentatively TRBD1 (5 bases). The ends were cut back, 1 base at V and 1 base at J, with 17 bases in the middle. In germline, CDR1 is LGHNA, CDR2 YNFKEQ. CDR3 length: 17 residues. The CDR3, as DNA: TGTGCCAGCAGCCAAGGTGGGCAGGGCGAACCTTCCTACGAGCAGTACTTC. Encoded protein: CASSQGGQGEPSYEQYF.

The rearrangement joins TRBV9 to TRBJ1-3, with no clear D. Germline values: CDR1 SGDLS, CDR2 YYNGEE. The CDR3 extends over 15 amino acids. Trimming shortened V by 0 bases and J by 0 bases, and 7 bases separated the two germline ends. The CDR3 sequence is CASSVVGGSGNTIYF. The CDR3 DNA reads TGTGCCAGCAGCGTAGTGGGAGGCTCTGGAAACACCATATATTTT.

This clone was detected only a few times. The chain couples TRBV5-1 to TRBJ2-3; D perhaps matches TRBD1 (6 bases). The ends were cut back, 5 bases at V and 2 bases at J, with 12 bases in the middle. The CDR3 runs to 14 residues. Germline values: CDR1 SGHRS, CDR2 YFSETQ. CDR3 loop: CASRGAGITDTQYF. CDR3 DNA sequence: TGCGCCAGCAGGGGGGCAGGGATCACAGATACGCAGTATTTT.

The chain uses TRBV5-6 and TRBJ2-4; 7 nucleotides align to TRBD2. Losses at the gene ends were 1 base for V and 4 bases for J; bases not matched to a gene: 5. The CDR3 length is 15 residues. Germline V gene lookup returns CDR1 SGHDT and CDR2 YYEEEE. The CDR3 here is CASSLYGGSKNIQYF. CDR3 in DNA: TGTGCCAGCAGCTTGTACGGGGGGTCGAAAAACATTCAGTACTTC.

The V gene is TRBV12-3 or TRBV12-4, the J gene TRBJ2-1; D unresolved. The CDR3 loop spans 12 amino acids. V lost 5 bases and J 7 bases, leaving 9 bases between the germline ends. CDR3 coding DNA: TGTGCCAGCAGTCTCGTGAGTAATGAGCAGTTCTTC. It translates to CASSLVSNEQFF.

The DNA of the CDR3 is TGTGCCAGCAGCTTGGGGGGGACAGTGAATTCTAATGAAAAACTGTTTTTT. Amino acids: CASSLGGTVNSNEKLFF. This rearrangement joins TRBV5-4 to TRBJ1-4; 7 bases map to TRBD1. The CDR3 is 17 amino acids. Germline loops: CDR1 SGHNT, CDR2 YYREEE (reference sequence). The J segment lost 3 bases and the V segment lost 0 bases, leaving 8 bases of the junction unmatched.

The chain carries TRBV5-4 and TRBJ2-7; D is ambiguous. The germline gives CDR1 SGHNT, CDR2 YYREEE (reference sequence). Trimming shortened V by 2 bases and J by 2 bases, and 14 bases separated the two germline ends. CDR3 length: 15 residues. The CDR3 coding sequence is TGTGCCAGCAGCTTCTCCCTGGACCGCGCCTACGAGCAGTACTTC. Protein: CASSFSLDRAYEQYF.

The rearrangement uses TRBV28 and TRBJ1-5, with a weak D call TRBD1 (5 bases). The CDR3 totals 14 residues. V was pared by 5 bases and J by 4 bases, with 12 bases between. Per germline, CDR1 MDHEN and CDR2 SYDVKM. The CDR3 DNA reads as TGTGCCAGCAGTAAGGGGTTCCCTAATCAGCCCCAGCATTTT. It encodes CASSKGFPNQPQHF. Together with reference TRBV28 and TRBJ1-5, the CDR3 gives the full variable domain: DVKVTQSSRYLVKRTGEKVFLECVQDMDHENMFWYRQDPGLGLRLIYFSYDVKMKEKGDIPEGYSVSREKKERFSLILESASTNQTSMYLCASSKGFPNQPQHFGDGTRLSIL.

The chain has TRBV30 and TRBJ2-7; 7 bases agree with TRBD1. The CDR3 has 13 amino acids. J lost 3 bases, V lost 5 bases, and 7 bases had no gene match. Per germline, CDR1 GTSNPN and CDR2 SVGIG (reference sequence). The CDR3 spells CAWSYRGYYEQYF. CDR3 coding DNA: TGTGCCTGGTCCTACAGGGGATACTACGAGCAGTACTTC.

CDR3 loop: CASSSSKTGFSTGANVLTF. The CDR3 nucleotides are TGTGCCAGCAGCTCGAGTAAAACAGGGTTTTCAACTGGGGCCAACGTCCTGACTTTC. The chain uses TRBV13 and TRBJ2-6, with D possibly matching TRBD1 (6 bases). The V and J ends lost 4 bases and 2 bases respectively, with 21 bases between them. The CDR3 loop spans 19 amino acids. Germline lookup yields CDR1 PRHDT and CDR2 FYEKMQ (reference sequence).

The chain joins TRBV7-2 to TRBJ2-3; a possible D gene is TRBD1 (7 bases). CDR1 is SGHTA, CDR2 FQGNSA, per germline. Trimming took 5 bases from V and 4 from J, leaving 13 bases between them. The CDR3 runs to 14 residues. This CDR3 reads CASSVQGEADTQYF. CDR3 DNA sequence: TGTGCCAGCAGCGTGCAGGGGGAGGCAGATACGCAGTATTTT.

This clone showed up just once. The chain carries TRBV6-5 and TRBJ1-2; TRBD1 might be the D (6 bases). Germline V gene sequence: CDR1 MNHEY, CDR2 SVGAGI. Trimming took 6 bases from V and 0 from J, leaving 14 bases between them. This CDR3 has 15 amino acids. CDR3 nucleotides: TGTGCCAGCAGGCCAGGGGCCGTACCTAACTATGGCTACACCTTC. Its translation: CASRPGAVPNYGYTF.

The chain couples TRBV11-3 to TRBJ2-7; perhaps TRBD2 as D (7 bases). CDR3 length: 14 amino acids. Germline V gene sequence: CDR1 SGHNT, CDR2 YENEEA. Between the trimmed V and J ends, which lost 2 bases and 5 bases, there was a span of 13 bases. CDR3 in DNA: TGTGCCAGCAGCTTACGGGGGGCGCAGAACGAGCAGTACTTC. It is translated as CASSLRGAQNEQYF.

The chain combines TRBV10-1 with TRBJ1-1; tentatively, D is TRBD1 (6 bases). With 2 bases removed from V and 4 bases from J, the gap between germline ends came to 8 bases. The germline V gene encodes CDR1 WNHNN and CDR2 SYGVQD (reference sequence). The CDR3 totals 13 residues. The DNA for the CDR3 is TGCGCCAGCAGTGAGAGGGGGACCACTGAAGCTTTCTTT. Its translation: CASSERGTTEAFF.

The rearrangement uses TRBV18 and TRBJ1-2, with 7 bases matching TRBD1. With V trimmed by 3 bases and J by 4 bases, 11 bases remained unmatched. Germline V lookup: CDR1 KGHSH, CDR2 LQKENI. The CDR3 extends over 16 amino acids. As DNA, the CDR3 is TGTGCCAGCTCACCGACGGCAGGGGGATTGGTCTATGGCTACACCTTC. Translated: CASSPTAGGLVYGYTF.

This clone occurred a few times. V gene TRBV19 combines with J gene TRBJ2-1; TRBD1 might be the D (5 bases). CDR1 is LNHDA and CDR2 is SQIVND in the germline V gene (reference sequence). Trimming cost V 5 bases and J 2 bases, with 22 bases left between them. This CDR3 is built from 18 residues. Here the CDR3 DNA reads TGTGCCAGTAGTCCTGGGGCCGACGGAGAGTCCCCCTACAATGAGCAGTTCTTC. Translating it yields CASSPGADGESPYNEQFF.

The chain joins TRBV6-6 to TRBJ2-7, with D unclear. Germline CDR1 is MNHNY and CDR2 is SVGAGI (reference sequence). The ends were cut back, 3 bases at V and 2 bases at J, with 14 bases in the middle. This CDR3 spans 15 amino acids. The chain's CDR3 is CASSYRQVGTYEQYF. The CDR3 nucleotides are TGTGCCAGCAGTTATCGGCAGGTTGGTACCTACGAGCAGTACTTC.

V is TRBV10-2 and J is TRBJ2-3; 14 nucleotides match TRBD2. CDR3 length equals 18 residues. V was clipped by 0 bases and J by 3 bases; unmatched bases: 5. Germline CDR1 WSHSY, CDR2 SAAADI. This CDR3 reads CASSESSTSGGVTDTQYF. The CDR3 DNA is TGCGCCAGCAGTGAGTCGTCGACTAGCGGGGGGGTAACAGATACGCAGTATTTT.

The rearrangement joins TRBV7-2 to TRBJ2-7; either TRBD1 or TRBD2 may supply D (5 bases each). Germline assignment: CDR1 SGHTA and CDR2 FQGNSA. This CDR3 has 15 amino acids. The V end was cut by 3 bases, the J end by 6 bases, with 18 bases between. This CDR3 reads CASSLQGTVRSEQYF. CDR3 DNA sequence: TGTGCCAGCAGCTTGCAAGGGACGGTAAGGTCCGAGCAGTACTTC.

CDR3 region: CASSLGLADNEQFF. Written as DNA, the CDR3 is TGTGCCAGCAGCTTAGGGCTAGCAGACAATGAGCAGTTCTTC. This chain joins TRBV7-9 and TRBJ2-1, with D tentatively TRBD2 (5 bases). V lost 1 base, J lost 5 bases, and 9 bases lay in between. CDR1 is SEHNR, CDR2 FQNEAQ, per germline (reference sequence). This CDR3 is 14 amino acids long. The full variable domain, completed using reference TRBV7-9 and TRBJ2-1, is DTGVSQNPRHKITKRGQNVTFRCDPISEHNRLYWYRQTLGQGPEFLTYFQNEAQLEKSRLLSDRFSAERPKGSFSTLEIQRTEQGDSAMYLCASSLGLADNEQFFGPGTRLTVL.

V gene TRBV6-1 combines with J gene TRBJ2-3; 9 bases map to TRBD2. Trimming took 2 bases from V and 1 from J; bases not matched to a gene: 4. The CDR3 runs to 16 residues. The germline gives CDR1 MNHNS, CDR2 SASEGT. The CDR3 is CASSELAGVRTDTQYF. The CDR3 coding sequence is TGTGCCAGCAGTGAATTAGCGGGGGTTCGCACAGATACGCAGTATTTT.

The chain has TRBV19 and TRBJ2-5; the D gene is possibly TRBD1 (6 bases). This CDR3 is built from 15 residues. Germline V gene lookup returns CDR1 LNHDA and CDR2 SQIVND (reference sequence). V was trimmed by 1 base and J by 1 base, leaving 10 bases between them. CDR3 DNA: TGTGCCAGTAGTATAGTCGAGGGGGTCCAAGAGACCCAGTACTTC. Residues: CASSIVEGVQETQYF. The full variable domain, in which reference TRBV19 and TRBJ2-5 provide the parts outside the CDR3, is DGGITQSPKYLFRKEGQNVTLSCEQNLNHDAMYWYRQDPGQGLRLIYYSQIVNDFQKGDIAEGYSVSREKKESFPLTVTSAQKNPTAFYLCASSIVEGVQETQYFGPGTRLLVL.

The chain employs TRBV9 and TRBJ2-3, with 7 bases identical to TRBD2. The ends lost 0 bases at V and 3 bases at J; junction bases unmatched: 10. The CDR3 covers 17 residues. CDR1 is SGDLS, CDR2 YYNGEE, per germline. The CDR3 DNA reads as TGTGCCAGCAGCGTAGACCCATTACGGGGGGAAACAGATACGCAGTATTTT. It yields the protein CASSVDPLRGETDTQYF.

The chain combines TRBV15 with TRBJ2-7; D remains unclear. The CDR3 spans 12 residues. Trimming left V 1 base short and J 3 bases short, with 4 bases between. Per germline, CDR1 LNHNV and CDR2 YYDKDF (reference sequence). The CDR3 nucleotides are TGTGCCACCAGCAGAGCTAACTACGAGCAGTACTTC. Translating it yields CATSRANYEQYF.

The J gene is TRBJ1-5, the V gene TRBV6-5, with a weak D call TRBD1 (5 bases). This CDR3 has 13 residues. Per the germline V gene, CDR1 is MNHEY and CDR2 is SVGAGI. The V end was cut by 6 bases, the J end by 3 bases, with 9 bases between. CDR3 bases: TGTGCCAGCAGCCGGGGGAACAATCAGCCCCAGCATTTT. Its translation is CASSRGNNQPQHF.

The chain joins TRBV5-1 to TRBJ1-4, with a tentative D call TRBD1 (5 bases). CDR3 length: 13 residues. V lost 3 bases to trimming and J lost 8 bases, with 11 bases between them. Germline CDR1 reads SGHRS; CDR2 reads YFSETQ. CDR3 sequence: CASSWDGNEKLFF. The CDR3 region has the DNA TGCGCCAGCAGCTGGGACGGCAACGAAAAACTGTTTTTT.

This rearrangement joins TRBV4-1 to TRBJ1-5; possible D gene TRBD1, 5 bases. The germline V and J ends were trimmed by 0 bases and 6 bases, with 15 bases remaining between them. The CDR3 is made up of 16 amino acids. From germline, CDR1 is MGHRA and CDR2 YSYEKL. The CDR3 spells CASSQEAAGRGQPQHF. DNA of the CDR3: TGCGCCAGCAGCCAAGAGGCAGCGGGACGGGGTCAGCCCCAGCATTTT.